This T cell receptor beta chain appears in the sequencing data of a study of T cell repertoires in aging, cancer and after chemotherapy. Notes on the study in general: Median generation probability rose over the chemotherapy interval in each cancer cohort, suggesting rebound thymic output. Untreated cancer patients had significantly lower blood TCR diversity than age-matched healthy donors.

TCR beta rearrangements were amplified from peripheral blood genomic DNA. Rearranged V-D-J TRB sequences were amplified with a mixed TRB-A/B primer pool. MiXCR, applied by TCRdb to the multiplex PCR reads, yields one record per CDR3 protein. The sample lists about 8,500 distinct CDR3 sequences, under 50% occurring once. V lost 0 bases and J lost 9, with 7 bases in between. Germline CDR1 reads SGHRS; CDR2 reads YFSETQ. This CDR3 contains 13 residues. Notes on this clonotype: The antigen is not known.

This sequence was found in a human donor with a solid tumor. This chain connects TRBV5-1 to TRBJ1-6; D is ambiguous. Sequenced sample: blood. CDR3 sequence reads: CASSLGTLSPLHF. For the CDR3, the DNA is TGCGCCAGCAGCTTGGGTACCCTTTCACCCCTCCACTTT.